This TCR beta chain is drawn from a study of identical twins. Study observations and caveats: The degree of excess twin sharing was weaker in beta out-of-frame sequences. For monozygotic twins, models underestimated out-of-frame TCR alpha sharing. Among out-of-frame alpha sequences shared by twins, low generation probability occurred in excess.

With template switching, a universal primer site was added, and the cDNA carried unique molecular identifiers. TCRdb passed the 5' RACE reads through MiXCR, listing each CDR3 protein once. The table records around 1.7 million distinct CDR3 sequences, less than 35% of them present only once. This clonotype has ten or more counts. Its specificity is unknown. CDR3 length equals 13 residues. The V and J ends lost 2 bases and 8 bases respectively, with 9 bases between them. The specimen was cord blood. This sequence joins TRBV12-3 or TRBV12-4 and TRBJ1-4; D gene uncertain. The clonotype was recovered from a newborn girl in good health. In nucleotides, the CDR3 is TGTGCCAGCAGTTTATGGGGAGAGGAAAAACTGTTTTTT. Amino acids: CASSLWGEEKLFF.